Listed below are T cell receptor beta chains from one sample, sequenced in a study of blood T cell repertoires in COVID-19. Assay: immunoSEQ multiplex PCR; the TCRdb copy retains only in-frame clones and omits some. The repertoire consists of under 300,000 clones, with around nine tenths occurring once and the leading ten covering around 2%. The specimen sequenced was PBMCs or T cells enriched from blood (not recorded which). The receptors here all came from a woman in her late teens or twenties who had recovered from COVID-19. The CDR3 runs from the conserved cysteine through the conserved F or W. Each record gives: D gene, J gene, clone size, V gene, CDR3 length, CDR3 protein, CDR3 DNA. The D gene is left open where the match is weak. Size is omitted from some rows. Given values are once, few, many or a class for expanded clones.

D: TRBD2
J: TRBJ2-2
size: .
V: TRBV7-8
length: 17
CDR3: CASSLGTRGSYTGELFF
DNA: TGTGCCAGCAGCTTAGGGACTCGCGGGAGCTACACCGGGGAGCTGTTTTTT

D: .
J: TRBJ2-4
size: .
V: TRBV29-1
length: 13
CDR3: CSVEPDSGDIQYF
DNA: TGCAGCGTTGAACCAGACTCCGGAGACATTCAGTACTTC

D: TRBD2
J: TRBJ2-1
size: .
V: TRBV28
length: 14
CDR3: CASSLWLADNEQFF
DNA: TGTGCCAGCAGTTTATGGCTAGCGGACAATGAGCAGTTCTTC

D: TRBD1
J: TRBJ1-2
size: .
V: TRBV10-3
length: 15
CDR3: CAISAPGQGRYGYTF
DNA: TGTGCCATCAGCGCCCCGGGACAGGGGAGGTATGGCTACACCTTC

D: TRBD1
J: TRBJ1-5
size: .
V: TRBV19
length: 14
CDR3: CASIEDRGDQPQHF
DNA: TGTGCCAGTATCGAGGACAGGGGTGATCAGCCCCAGCATTTT

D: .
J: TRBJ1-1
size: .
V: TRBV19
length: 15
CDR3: CASSIVRGLNTEAFF
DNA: TGTGCCAGTAGTATAGTACGGGGTTTGAACACTGAAGCTTTCTTT

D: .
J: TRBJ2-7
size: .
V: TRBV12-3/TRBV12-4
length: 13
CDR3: CASSPGPPYEQYF
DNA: TGTGCCAGCAGTCCCGGTCCACCCTACGAGCAGTACTTC

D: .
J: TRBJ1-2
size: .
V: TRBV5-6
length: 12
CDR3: CASSMGSFGYTF
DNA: TGTGCCAGCAGCATGGGTTCTTTTGGCTACACCTTC

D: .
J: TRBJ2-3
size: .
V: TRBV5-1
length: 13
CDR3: CASSWGVGATQYF
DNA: TGCGCCAGCAGCTGGGGCGTGGGGGCTACGCAGTATTTT

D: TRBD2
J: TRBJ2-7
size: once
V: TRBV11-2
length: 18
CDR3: CASSFSPHLAGGTYEQYF
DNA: TGTGCCAGCAGCTTCTCCCCACATCTAGCGGGAGGGACCTACGAGCAGTACTTC